This T cell receptor (beta chain) emerged from a study of T and B cells in COVID-19 patients. In the study overall: The recovered patients had mostly mild to moderate COVID-19 with outpatient management.

TRB rearrangements were amplified by multiplex PCR with BIOMED2 TRB-A/B primers. TCRdb re-called the multiplex PCR reads through MiXCR, storing one row per CDR3 protein. The sample lists 20,000 to 30,000 distinct CDR3 sequences; approximately 30% were seen once. This clonotype was found once. The antigen is unknown. Study-wide findings and caveats: Clonality of TRB repertoires was high in active COVID-19; recovery brought above-healthy diversity and richness.

TRB was amplified from around 250-500 ng of blood genomic DNA. Unmatched junction bases numbered 16, after V lost 4 bases and J lost 4 bases. The CDR3 runs to 17 residues. Germline CDR1 and CDR2: SGHNT and YYREEE (reference sequence). This receptor was identified in a human donor who had recovered from COVID-19. Material for sequencing was blood. The chain is built from TRBV5-4 and TRBJ2-5; 7 nucleotides match TRBD1. The CDR3 loop reads CASSQGVNRGIRETQYF. In DNA, the CDR3 is TGTGCCAGCAGCCAAGGGGTCAACAGGGGTATAAGAGAGACCCAGTACTTC. The whole variable domain, remainder taken from reference TRBV5-4 and TRBJ2-5, is ETGVTQSPTHLIKTRGQQVTLRCSSQSGHNTVSWYQQALGQGPQFIFQYYREEENGRGNFPPRFSGLQFPNYSSELNVNALELDDSALYLCASSQGVNRGIRETQYFGPGTRLLVL.